The 7 T cell receptor beta chains reported below all come from one sample, sequenced in a study of OX40 agonist ivuxolimab in advanced cancers. Produced via immunoSEQ multiplex PCR; TCRdb's table is partial and in-frame only. The table has roughly 65,000 clones, almost 90% seen once. Sequencing was performed on CD4+ or CD8+ T cells sorted from blood, taken in a trial of the OX40 agonist ivuxolimab. All receptors come from an adult with an advanced solid tumor such as melanoma, head and neck, liver or kidney cancer.

This clone occurred once. The chain couples TRBV6-5 to TRBJ2-7; 13 bases are a match to TRBD2. V was pared by 5 bases and J by 4 bases, with 2 bases of the junction left unmatched. Germline-derived CDR1 and CDR2 are MNHEY and SVGAGI. There are 14 residues in the CDR3. CDR3 protein: CASSLLAGGYEQYF. The CDR3 coding sequence is TGTGCCAGCAGTCTACTAGCGGGAGGGTACGAGCAGTACTTC.

The V and J genes are TRBV18 and TRBJ1-4; D is ambiguous. The germline V and J ends were trimmed by 8 bases and 6 bases, with 19 bases remaining between them. From germline, CDR1 is KGHSH and CDR2 LQKENI. This CDR3 spans 15 amino acids. The CDR3 region is CASQDPRKPHEKLFF. The CDR3 nucleotides are TGTGCCAGCCAGGACCCCCGCAAGCCTCATGAAAAACTGTTTTTT.

The chain joins TRBV28 to TRBJ2-7, with D hard to call. Germline V gives CDR1 MDHEN, CDR2 SYDVKM. The V gene lost 5 bases and the J gene lost 0 bases, with 11 bases spanning the gap. The CDR3 runs to 14 residues. The CDR3 loop is CASSLVLGSYEQYF. As DNA, the CDR3 is TGTGCCAGCAGTCTAGTCTTGGGCTCCTACGAGCAGTACTTC. The entire variable domain, with the rest obtained from reference TRBV28 and TRBJ2-7, is as follows: DVKVTQSSRYLVKRTGEKVFLECVQDMDHENMFWYRQDPGLGLRLIYFSYDVKMKEKGDIPEGYSVSREKKERFSLILESASTNQTSMYLCASSLVLGSYEQYFGPGTRLTVT.

V usage is TRBV5-6 and J usage is TRBJ2-1; TRBD2 matches at 13 bases. CDR1 and CDR2 (germline): SGHDT, YYEEEE. The V gene end was trimmed by 3 bases and the J gene end by 4 bases; junction bases not matched to a gene: 1. The CDR3 extends over 15 amino acids. The CDR3 sequence: CASSWGLAGYNEQFF. For the CDR3, the DNA is TGTGCCAGCAGCTGGGGACTAGCGGGGTACAATGAGCAGTTCTTC.

The chain uses TRBV13 and TRBJ2-5; perhaps TRBD1 as D (6 bases). Trimming stripped 2 bases from V and 6 bases from J, with 13 bases between. There are 14 residues in the CDR3. From germline, CDR1 is PRHDT and CDR2 FYEKMQ (reference sequence). The CDR3 sequence: CASSLTGSSKTQYF. The CDR3 nucleotides read TGTGCCAGCAGCTTAACAGGGTCCTCAAAGACCCAGTACTTC.

About this clone itself: One end of the junction is discordant with germline, which a read error may explain. The chain recombines TRBV7-7 with TRBJ2-5; no firm D call. The CDR3 length is 13 residues. The V gene's germline CDR1 is SSHAT and CDR2 FNYEAQ (reference sequence). CDR3 nucleotide sequence: TGTGCTAGCAGCTTACGTCCCCAAGAGACCCAGTACTTC. Protein product: CASSLRPQETQYF.

This CDR3 reads CASSLSGSSYNEQFF. The CDR3 DNA reads TGCGCCAGCAGCCTCAGCGGGTCTTCCTACAATGAGCAGTTCTTC. The genes are TRBV5-1 and TRBJ2-1, with D possibly TRBD2 on 6 matching bases. The CDR3 is 15 residues long. Trimming cost V 4 bases and J 1 base, with 12 bases left between them. Germline V gives CDR1 SGHRS, CDR2 YFSETQ.